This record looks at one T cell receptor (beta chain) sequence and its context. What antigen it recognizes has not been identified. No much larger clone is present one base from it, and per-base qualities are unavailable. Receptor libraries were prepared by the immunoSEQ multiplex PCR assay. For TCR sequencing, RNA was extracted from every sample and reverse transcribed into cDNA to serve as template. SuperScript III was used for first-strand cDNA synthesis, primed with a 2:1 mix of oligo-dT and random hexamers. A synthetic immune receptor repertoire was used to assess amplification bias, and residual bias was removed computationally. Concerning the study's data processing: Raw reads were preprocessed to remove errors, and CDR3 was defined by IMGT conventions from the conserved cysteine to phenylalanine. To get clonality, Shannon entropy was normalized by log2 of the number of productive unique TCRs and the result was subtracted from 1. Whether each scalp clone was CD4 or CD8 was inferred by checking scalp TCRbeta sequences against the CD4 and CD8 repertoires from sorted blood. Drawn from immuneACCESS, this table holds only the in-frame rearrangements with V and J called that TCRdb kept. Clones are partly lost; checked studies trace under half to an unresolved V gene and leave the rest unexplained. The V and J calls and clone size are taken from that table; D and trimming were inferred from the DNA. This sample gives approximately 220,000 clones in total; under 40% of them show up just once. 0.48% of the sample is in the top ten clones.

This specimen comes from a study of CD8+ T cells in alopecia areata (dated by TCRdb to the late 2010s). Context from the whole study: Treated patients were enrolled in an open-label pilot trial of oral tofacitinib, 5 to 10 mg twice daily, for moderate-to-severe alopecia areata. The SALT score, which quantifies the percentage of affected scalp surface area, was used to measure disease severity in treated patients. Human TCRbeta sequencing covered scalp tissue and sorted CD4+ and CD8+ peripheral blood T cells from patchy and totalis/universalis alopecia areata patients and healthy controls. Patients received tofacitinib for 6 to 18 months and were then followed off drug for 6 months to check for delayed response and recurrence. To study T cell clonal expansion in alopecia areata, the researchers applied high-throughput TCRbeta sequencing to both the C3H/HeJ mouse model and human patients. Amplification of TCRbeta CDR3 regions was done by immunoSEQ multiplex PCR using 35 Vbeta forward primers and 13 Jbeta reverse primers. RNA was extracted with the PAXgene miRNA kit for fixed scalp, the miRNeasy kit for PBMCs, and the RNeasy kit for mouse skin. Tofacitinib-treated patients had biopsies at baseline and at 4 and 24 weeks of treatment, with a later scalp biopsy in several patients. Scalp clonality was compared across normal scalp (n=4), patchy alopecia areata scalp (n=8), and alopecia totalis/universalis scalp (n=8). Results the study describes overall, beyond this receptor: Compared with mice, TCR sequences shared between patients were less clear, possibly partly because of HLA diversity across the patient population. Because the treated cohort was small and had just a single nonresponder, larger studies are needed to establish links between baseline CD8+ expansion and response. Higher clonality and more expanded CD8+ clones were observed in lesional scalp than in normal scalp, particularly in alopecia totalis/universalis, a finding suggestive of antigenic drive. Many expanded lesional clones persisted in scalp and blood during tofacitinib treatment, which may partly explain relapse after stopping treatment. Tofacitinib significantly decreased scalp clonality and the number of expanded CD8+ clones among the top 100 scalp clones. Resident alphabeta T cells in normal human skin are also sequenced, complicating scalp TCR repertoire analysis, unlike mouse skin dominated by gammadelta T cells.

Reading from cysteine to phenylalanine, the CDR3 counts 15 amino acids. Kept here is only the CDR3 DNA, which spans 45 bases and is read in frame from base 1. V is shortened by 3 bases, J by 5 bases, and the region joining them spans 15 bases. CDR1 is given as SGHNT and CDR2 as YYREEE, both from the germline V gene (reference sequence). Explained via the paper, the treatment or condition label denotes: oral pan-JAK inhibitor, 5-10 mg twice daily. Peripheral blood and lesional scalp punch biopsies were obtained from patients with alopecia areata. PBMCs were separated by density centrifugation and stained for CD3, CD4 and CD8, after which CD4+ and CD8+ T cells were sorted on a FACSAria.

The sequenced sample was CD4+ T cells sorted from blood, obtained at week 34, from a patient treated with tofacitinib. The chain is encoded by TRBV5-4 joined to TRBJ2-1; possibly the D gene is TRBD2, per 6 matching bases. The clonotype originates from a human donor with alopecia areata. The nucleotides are TGTGCCAGCAGCTCGCGGGGTTGGGGCCACAATGAGCAGTTCTTC. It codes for CASSSRGWGHNEQFF.